Many counts were recorded for the clone carrying this TCR beta chain. The TCRbeta library incorporated unique molecular identifiers. Using its own MiXCR run on the PCR reads, TCRdb lists one record per CDR3 protein. The sample contains 450,000 to 500,000 distinct CDR3 sequences, about 12% of which appear only once. The data stem from a study of T-cell reconstitution after alpha-beta-depleted transplantation in children. This CDR3 is 14 amino acids long. Trimming at V came to 4 bases and at J to 7 bases, leaving 7 bases not matched to a gene. Germline V lookup: CDR1 SNHLY, CDR2 FYNNEI. The source of this sequence is a human donor who donated a stem cell graft to a child with combined immunodeficiency. The V gene is TRBV2, the J gene TRBJ2-7; 10 bases fit TRBD2. Material: PBMCs from the stem cell graft donor, obtained from the stem cell graft. CDR3 sequence (DNA): TGTGCCAGCAGTGGTCTAGCGGGAGTTGGGGAGCAGTACTTC. This translates into CASSGLAGVGEQYF.